The 11 T cell receptor beta chains below come from one sample, sequenced in a study of cytomegalovirus exposure and HLA in healthy donors. The PCR employed 60 Vbeta primers together with 13 Jbeta primers. Repertoires were generated with immunoSEQ multiplex PCR, while TCRdb's copy carries only in-frame clones and drops some. In the table there are 70,000 to 95,000 clones, about three quarters of which are singletons. The source material was PBMCs. The receptor set was obtained from a man aged 25-40 years in good health and CMV-seropositive.

The chain links TRBV6-5 to TRBJ1-2; 12 bases are a match to TRBD1. CDR1 and CDR2 from the germline V gene are MNHEY and SVGAGI. The trim removed 2 bases at V and 8 bases at J, leaving 6 bases unmatched. The CDR3 sequence is 15 residues long. The CDR3 DNA is TGTGCCAGCAGTTACGGGACAGGGGGCACCGGGGGCTACACCTTC. Amino acids: CASSYGTGGTGGYTF.

J is TRBJ1-5 and V is TRBV4-2, with D possibly matching TRBD1 (5 bases). Trimming shortened V by 0 bases and J by 6 bases, and 15 bases separated the two germline ends. The V gene's germline CDR1 is LGHNA and CDR2 YNFKEQ. This CDR3 spans 16 amino acids. The CDR3 DNA reads as TGTGCCAGCAGCCAAGATCCCCCAGGGCAGGTTCAGCCCCAGCATTTT. It yields the protein CASSQDPPGQVQPQHF.

This clone was seen ten or more times. The rearrangement links TRBV2 to TRBJ1-5; no firm D call. Trimming cost V 1 base and J 3 bases, with 10 bases left between them. The germline V gene has CDR1 SNHLY and CDR2 FYNNEI. This CDR3 has 15 amino acids. The CDR3 DNA is TGTGCCAGCAGTGAAGAAGGAGGATACAATCAGCCCCAGCATTTT. Residues: CASSEEGGYNQPQHF.

The rearrangement uses TRBV15 and TRBJ2-2, with TRBD2 matching 7 bases. Germline V gives CDR1 LNHNV, CDR2 YYDKDF (reference sequence). The trim removed 2 bases at V and 0 bases at J, leaving 6 bases unmatched. The CDR3 runs 17 residues. DNA for the CDR3: TGTGCCACCAGCAGATCCCCGGGGGGACCGAACACCGGGGAGCTGTTTTTT. Residues: CATSRSPGGPNTGELFF.

The sample holds a few counts of this clone. The rearrangement uses TRBV5-8 and TRBJ2-5, with a tentative D call TRBD1 (5 bases). There are 14 residues in the CDR3. V was cut by 0 bases and J by 5 bases, with 11 bases left in between. Germline assignment: CDR1 SGHTS and CDR2 YDEGEE. In DNA, the CDR3 is TGTGCCAGCAGCTTGGCTTGGGGCGTGGAGACCCAGTACTTC. Translating it yields CASSLAWGVETQYF.

CDR3 protein: CATSRDRTAFNTDTQYF. CDR3 sequence (DNA): TGTGCCACCAGCAGAGACCGGACAGCCTTTAACACAGATACGCAGTATTTT. The gene calls are TRBV15 and TRBJ2-3; perhaps TRBD1 as D (6 bases). CDR3 size: 17 residues. Trimming removed 0 bases at V and 2 bases at J, with 15 bases between. The V gene's germline CDR1 is LNHNV and CDR2 YYDKDF (reference sequence). The full variable domain, its missing parts supplied by reference TRBV15 and TRBJ2-3, is DAMVIQNPRYQVTQFGKPVTLSCSQTLNHNVMYWYQQKSSQAPKLLFHYYDKDFNNEADTPDNFQSRRPNTSFCFLDIRSPGLGDTAMYLCATSRDRTAFNTDTQYFGPGTRLTVL.

The chain employs TRBV28 and TRBJ2-7; possible D gene TRBD2, 6 bases. The V end was cut by 3 bases, the J end by 5 bases, with 11 bases between. The V gene's germline CDR1 is MDHEN and CDR2 SYDVKM. The CDR3 covers 13 residues. In nucleotides, the CDR3 is TGTGCCAGCAGTTTCGGCGGGACGGACGAGCAGTACTTC. It yields the protein CASSFGGTDEQYF.

This rearrangement joins TRBV18 to TRBJ1-6; TRBD1 is a possible D gene (6 bases). Germline V gives CDR1 KGHSH, CDR2 LQKENI. The V end lost 1 base, the J end lost 10 bases, and 20 bases lay between the germline ends. CDR3 length equals 17 residues. The DNA for the CDR3 is TGTGCCAGCTCACCACGGCAGGGGTCCCCCGGGACATCACCCCTCCACTTT. Its translation is CASSPRQGSPGTSPLHF.

The V call is TRBV5-1, the J call TRBJ1-5; perhaps TRBD1 as D (6 bases). Germline-derived CDR1 and CDR2 are SGHRS and YFSETQ. The CDR3 is made up of 15 amino acids. The V gene lost 0 bases and the J gene lost 4 bases, with 11 bases spanning the gap. This CDR3 reads CASSLGGGPNQPQHF. The CDR3 DNA reads as TGCGCCAGCAGCTTGGGTGGGGGCCCAAATCAGCCCCAGCATTTT.

The chain recombines TRBV18 with TRBJ2-2; D perhaps matches TRBD1 (6 bases). The CDR3 is 17 residues long. Germline CDR1 is KGHSH and CDR2 is LQKENI. The V end lost 2 bases, the J end lost 0 bases, and 13 bases lay between the germline ends. The CDR3 DNA reads TGTGCCAGCTCACCATTTCTTGGACAGCCGAACACCGGGGAGCTGTTTTTT. It translates to CASSPFLGQPNTGELFF.

The rearrangement links TRBV15 to TRBJ2-1, with 11 nucleotides matching TRBD2. V was pared by 0 bases and J by 3 bases, with 7 bases of the junction left unmatched. The CDR3 consists of 18 residues. In germline, CDR1 is LNHNV, CDR2 YYDKDF (reference sequence). CDR3 DNA sequence: TGTGCCACCAGCAGAGATTCGGCTAGCGGGGGGTTCTACAATGAGCAGTTCTTC. Protein product: CATSRDSASGGFYNEQFF.